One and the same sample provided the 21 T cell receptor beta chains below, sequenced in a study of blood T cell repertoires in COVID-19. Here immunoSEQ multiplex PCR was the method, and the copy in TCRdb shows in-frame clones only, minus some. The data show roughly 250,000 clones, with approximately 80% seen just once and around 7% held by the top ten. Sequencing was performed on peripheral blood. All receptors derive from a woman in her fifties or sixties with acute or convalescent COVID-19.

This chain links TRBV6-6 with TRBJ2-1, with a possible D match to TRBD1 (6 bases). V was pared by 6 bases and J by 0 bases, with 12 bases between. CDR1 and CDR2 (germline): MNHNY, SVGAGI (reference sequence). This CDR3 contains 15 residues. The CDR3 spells CASSKDRYSYNEQFF. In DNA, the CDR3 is TGTGCCAGCAGCAAGGACAGATACTCCTACAATGAGCAGTTCTTC.

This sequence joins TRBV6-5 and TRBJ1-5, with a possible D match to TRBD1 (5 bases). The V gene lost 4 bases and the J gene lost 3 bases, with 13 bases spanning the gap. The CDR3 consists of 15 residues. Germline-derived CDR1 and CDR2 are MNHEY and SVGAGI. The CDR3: CASSSSLGDNQPQHF. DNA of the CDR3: TGTGCCAGCAGTTCCTCTTTAGGGGACAATCAGCCCCAGCATTTT.

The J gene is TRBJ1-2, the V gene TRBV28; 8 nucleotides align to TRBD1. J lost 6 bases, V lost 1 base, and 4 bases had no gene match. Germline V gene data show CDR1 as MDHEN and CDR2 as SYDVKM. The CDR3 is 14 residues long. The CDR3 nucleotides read TGTGCCAGCAGTTTATTAATGGACAGGGATGGCTACACCTTC. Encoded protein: CASSLLMDRDGYTF.

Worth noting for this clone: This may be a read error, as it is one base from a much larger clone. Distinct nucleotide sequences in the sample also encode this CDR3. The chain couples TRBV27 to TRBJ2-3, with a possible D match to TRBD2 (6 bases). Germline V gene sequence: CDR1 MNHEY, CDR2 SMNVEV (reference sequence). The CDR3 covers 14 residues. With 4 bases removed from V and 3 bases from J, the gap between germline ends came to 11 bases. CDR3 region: CASSWRDWTDTQYF. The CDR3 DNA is TGTGCCAGCAGTTGGCGGGACTGGACAGATACGCAGTATTTT.

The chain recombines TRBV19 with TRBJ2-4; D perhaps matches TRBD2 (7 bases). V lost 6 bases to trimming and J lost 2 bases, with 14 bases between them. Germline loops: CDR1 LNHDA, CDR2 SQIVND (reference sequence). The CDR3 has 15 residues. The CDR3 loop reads CASSKTGGSKNIQYF. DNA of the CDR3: TGTGCCAGTAGCAAAACGGGGGGCTCCAAAAACATTCAGTACTTC.

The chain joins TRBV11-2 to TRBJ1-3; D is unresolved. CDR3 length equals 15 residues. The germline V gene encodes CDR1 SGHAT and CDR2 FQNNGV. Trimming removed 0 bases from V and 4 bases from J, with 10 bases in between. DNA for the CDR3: TGTGCCAGCAGCTTAGAGACTGCGAGAGGAAACACCATATATTTT. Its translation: CASSLETARGNTIYF.

The CDR3 DNA reads TGTGCCTCTACCAGGGGTAGGAACACTGAAGCTTTCTTT. As protein: CASTRGRNTEAFF. J is TRBJ1-1 and V is TRBV30; TRBD1 might be the D (6 bases). Per the germline V gene, CDR1 is GTSNPN and CDR2 is SVGIG (reference sequence). The CDR3 contains 13 residues. Trimming cost V 7 bases and J 1 base, with 13 bases left between them.

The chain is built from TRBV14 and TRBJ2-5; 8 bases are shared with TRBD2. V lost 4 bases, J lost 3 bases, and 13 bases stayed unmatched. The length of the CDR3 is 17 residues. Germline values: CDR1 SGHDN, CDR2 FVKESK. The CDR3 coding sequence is TGTGCCAGCAGCCCCCGCTTTCGGGGGGGAGTCGAAGAGACCCAGTACTTC. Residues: CASSPRFRGGVEETQYF.

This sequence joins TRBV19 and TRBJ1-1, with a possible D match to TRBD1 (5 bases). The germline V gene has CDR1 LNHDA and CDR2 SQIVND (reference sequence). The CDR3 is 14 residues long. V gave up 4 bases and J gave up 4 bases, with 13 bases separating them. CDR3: CASSTVRGRTEAFF. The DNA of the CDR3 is TGTGCCAGTAGTACGGTTAGGGGTCGCACTGAAGCTTTCTTT.

The CDR3 region has the DNA TGTGCCAGCTCACTAGACACGGATCTCCACTTT. Protein product: CASSLDTDLHF. This chain uses TRBV18 with TRBJ1-6; D unresolved. The germline CDR1 and CDR2 sequences are KGHSH and LQKENI. This CDR3 has 11 residues. The ends were cut back, 4 bases at V and 16 bases at J, with 11 bases in the middle.

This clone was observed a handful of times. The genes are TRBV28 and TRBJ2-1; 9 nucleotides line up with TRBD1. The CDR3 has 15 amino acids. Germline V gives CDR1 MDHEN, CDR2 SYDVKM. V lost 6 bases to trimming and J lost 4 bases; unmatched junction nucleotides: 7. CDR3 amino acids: CASRSGTGNYNEQFF. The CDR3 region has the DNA TGTGCCAGCAGGTCCGGGACAGGGAATTACAATGAGCAGTTCTTC.

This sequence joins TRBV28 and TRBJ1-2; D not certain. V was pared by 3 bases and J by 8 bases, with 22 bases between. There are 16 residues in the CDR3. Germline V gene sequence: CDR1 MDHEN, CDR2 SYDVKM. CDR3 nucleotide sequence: TGTGCCAGCAGTTTCACCTCCGGAGGTGCCCAAGGGGGCTACACCTTC. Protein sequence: CASSFTSGGAQGGYTF.

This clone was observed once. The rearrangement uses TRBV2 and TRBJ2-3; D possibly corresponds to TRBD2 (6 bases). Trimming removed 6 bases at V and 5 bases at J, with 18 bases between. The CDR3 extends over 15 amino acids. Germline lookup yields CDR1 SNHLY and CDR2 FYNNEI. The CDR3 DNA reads TGTGCCAGCAGCCTTGATGGTTCCGGGGGAGATACGCAGTATTTT. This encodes CASSLDGSGGDTQYF.

CDR3 region: CASSLSSLMGRAEAFF. The CDR3 DNA follows: TGTGCCAGCAGCTTATCGAGCCTAATGGGTCGGGCTGAAGCTTTCTTT. V usage is TRBV7-9 and J usage is TRBJ1-1; D call uncertain. The germline V gene encodes CDR1 SEHNR and CDR2 FQNEAQ (reference sequence). The V and J ends lost 2 bases and 6 bases respectively, with 19 bases between them. This CDR3 is built from 16 residues.

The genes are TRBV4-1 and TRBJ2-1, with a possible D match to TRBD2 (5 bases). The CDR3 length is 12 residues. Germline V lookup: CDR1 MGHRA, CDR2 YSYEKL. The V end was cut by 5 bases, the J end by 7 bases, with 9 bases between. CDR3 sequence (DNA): TGCGCCAGCAGCGGCGGCGGGAATGAGCAGTTCTTC. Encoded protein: CASSGGGNEQFF.

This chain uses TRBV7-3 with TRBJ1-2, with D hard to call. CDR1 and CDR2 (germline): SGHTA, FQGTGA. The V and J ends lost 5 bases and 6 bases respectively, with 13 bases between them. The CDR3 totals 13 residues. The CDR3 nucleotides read TGTGCCAGCAGCCCTAGGCAGTCGGATGGCTACACCTTC. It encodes CASSPRQSDGYTF. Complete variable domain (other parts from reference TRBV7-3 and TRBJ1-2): GAGVSQTPSNKVTEKGKYVELRCDPISGHTALYWYRQSLGQGPEFLIYFQGTGAADDSGLPNDRFFAVRPEGSVSTLKIQRTERGDSAVYLCASSPRQSDGYTFGSGTRLTVV.

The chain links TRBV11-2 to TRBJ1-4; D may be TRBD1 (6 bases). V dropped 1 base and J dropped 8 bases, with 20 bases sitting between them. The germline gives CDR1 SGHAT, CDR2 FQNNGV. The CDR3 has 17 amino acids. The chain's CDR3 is CASSLVNLPTGPEKLFF. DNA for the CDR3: TGTGCCAGCAGCTTAGTGAACCTTCCGACAGGACCCGAAAAACTGTTTTTT.

The CDR3 loop reads CASKKMDRAGGYTF. The DNA of the CDR3 is TGTGCCAGCAAGAAAATGGACAGGGCGGGAGGCTACACCTTC. V gene TRBV6-5 combines with J gene TRBJ1-2; 8 positions agree with TRBD1. The CDR3 has 14 residues. V shed 7 bases, J shed 8 bases, and the junction held 12 bases outside the gene matches. The germline gives CDR1 MNHEY, CDR2 SVGAGI.

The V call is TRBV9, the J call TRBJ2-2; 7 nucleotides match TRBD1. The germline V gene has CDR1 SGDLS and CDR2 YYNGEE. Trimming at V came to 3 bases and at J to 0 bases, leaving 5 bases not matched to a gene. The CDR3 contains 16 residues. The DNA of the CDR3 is TGTGCCAGCAGCGCACGACAGGGATCGAACACCGGGGAGCTGTTTTTT. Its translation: CASSARQGSNTGELFF.

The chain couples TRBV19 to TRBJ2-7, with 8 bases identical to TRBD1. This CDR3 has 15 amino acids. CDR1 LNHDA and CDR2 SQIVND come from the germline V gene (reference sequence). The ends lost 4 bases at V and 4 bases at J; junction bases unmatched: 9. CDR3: CASSRSGTGSYEQYF. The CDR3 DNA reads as TGTGCCAGTAGTAGATCCGGGACAGGATCGTACGAGCAGTACTTC.

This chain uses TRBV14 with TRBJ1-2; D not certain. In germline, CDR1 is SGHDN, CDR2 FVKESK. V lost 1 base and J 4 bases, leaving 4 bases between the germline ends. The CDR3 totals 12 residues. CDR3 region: CASSQGAYGYTF. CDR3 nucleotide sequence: TGTGCCAGCAGCCAAGGGGCCTATGGCTACACCTTC. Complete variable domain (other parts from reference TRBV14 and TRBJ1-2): EAGVTQFPSHSVIEKGQTVTLRCDPISGHDNLYWYRRVMGKEIKFLLHFVKESKQDESGMPNNRFLAERTGGTYSTLKVQPAELEDSGVYFCASSQGAYGYTFGSGTRLTVV.